This T cell receptor (beta chain) was identified in a study of T cells in Graves' hyperthyroidism and ophthalmopathy. Researchers amplified the TCR beta CDR3 regions from RNA transcripts. A first-round RT-PCR of the TCR CDR3 used the HTBI primer set. TCRdb itself ran the multiplex PCR reads through MiXCR, one entry per CDR3 protein. This repertoire shows approximately 710,000 distinct CDR3 sequences, roughly a sixth found once; its top ten account for 15% to 18%. CDR3 length: 15 amino acids. Per the germline V gene, CDR1 is SGHKS and CDR2 is YYEKEE (reference sequence). V was shortened by 2 bases and J by 0 bases, with 8 bases between the two germline ends. In its sample, this clonotype was seen many times.

The sequencing sample was made of blood. This TCR was recovered from a man over 45 with Graves' hyperthyroidism. The rearrangement uses TRBV5-5 and TRBJ2-2, with D unresolved. CDR3: CASSFPGANTGELFF. The DNA for the CDR3 is TGTGCCAGCAGCTTTCCCGGCGCGAACACCGGGGAGCTGTTTTTT.